Listed here is a single T cell receptor beta chain. Its antigen is not yet known. It has no much larger one-base neighbor in the sample; base qualities were not kept. To be included, a participant needed at least one PBMC sample from before ART initiation plus at least two post-ART samples. All participants with HIV were treated in the United States of America. Before DNA extraction, cryopreserved samples of about 0.9-11 million PBMC were thawed and then washed. At the time of the earliest PBMC sample for each participant with HIV, ages ranged from 23 to 54 years. PBMC samples from each participant spanned 1-4 timepoints before ART initiation and 2-8 timepoints after ART initiation, with a median of 7 samples. For every participant, serial HIV viral load, CD4+ T-cell count, ART history and demographic data were obtained. A Qiagen kit on a QIAcube was used to extract genomic DNA from unsorted PBMC, with samples processed in batches of 12.

This record belongs to a study of long-term antiretroviral therapy in people with HIV (dated by TCRdb to 2021 to 2024). About the study as a whole: The earliest samples were collected roughly a decade before the 2015 WHO recommendation for immediate ART, at a time when ART was usually postponed until CD4 counts fell. Whether ART initiation and durable HIV suppression were associated with changes in peripheral blood TRB repertoire composition and diversity was tested in a retrospective serial study. A total of 192 cryopreserved PBMC samples were contributed to the cohort by 30 adults with confirmed HIV infection, with samples collected serially over a mean of roughly six years (range 1-12). Of the roughly 30 participants with HIV, about a dozen were female. No cross-contamination during QIAcube processing was seen in test extractions of a monoclonal T-cell line run alongside 30 to 35 polyclonal samples.

Results the study describes overall, beyond this receptor: Inferences about post-ART repertoire changes are limited because no data were available on ART adherence, viral resistance or therapy changes. HIV repertoires had narrower CDR3 length ranges than controls, and the network structure suggested an antigen-experienced repertoire that shifted only slightly toward naive after ART. At every time point, the repertoire was dominated by expanded TRB clones first identified before ART initiation, although this dominance fluctuated and, in many PLHIV, declined after ART. The samples span the years 2004 to 2017, and the ART regimens used may be less effective than current regimens. Limited PBMC availability meant only the TCR beta chain was sequenced, without alpha chain pairing. A significant increase in TRB diversity was found to be associated with ART initiation, although TRB diversity was observed to remain significantly below that of transplant donor controls even after long-term ART. Because pre-ART samples had limited cell numbers, unsorted PBMC were profiled rather than sorted CD4+ and CD8+ T cells.

The immunoSEQ hsTCRB v3.0 assay was used at survey level resolution to sequence the TRB variable region. The target sequencing depth for TRB was about 35,000-50,000 T-cell genomes per sample. Pooled TRB libraries were sequenced on an Illumina MiSeq with a v3 150-cycle kit. The study's processing was this. Repertoire analysis was performed in R inside a reproducible Nextflow workflow that covered QC, data transformation and analysis. LymphoSeq2, an R package for AIRR-Seq data exploration, was used to implement custom analyses. A few samples that yielded fewer than 5000 total TRB sequences were excluded, so that about 200 HIV repertoires were analyzed. Of the roughly 190 retained HIV repertoires, over 55 were collected before and approximately 130 after ART initiation. Each repertoire was downsampled to 5000 TRB nucleotide sequences, and summary statistics were averaged across 100 downsampling iterations. TRB sequences were retained for analysis only if CDR3 regions of at least seven amino acids were present. Diversity was measured with a Shannon entropy-derived clonality score and the Gini coefficient. In repertoire networks, the top 5000 CDR3 amino acid sequences were linked whenever an edit distance of one separated two sequences. For TRB CDR3 amino acid sequences, antigen specificity groups and MHC restriction were predicted with GLIPH2. To flag known associations with CMV, EBV, HIV or tissue antigens, CDR3 amino acid sequences were compared against VDJdb and McPAS-TCR. Pre-ART, post-ART and control groups were compared with Wilcoxon signed-rank tests and Holm-Bonferroni correction. TCRdb carries this immuneACCESS record with in-frame sequences only. Its versions omit some clonotypes, under half of them owing to an unresolved V gene in the studies checked, with the rest unexplained. V, J and clone size are those of that table, while D and trimming were read from the DNA. The sample table shows 15,000 to 20,000 clones, and roughly 90% are seen once. Jointly, the top ten make up 12% of the sample.

The TCR originated in a man aged 50 or older with HIV. The input for sequencing was unsorted PBMCs, taken 0.7 years before starting antiretroviral therapy.

The nucleotide sequence is TGCGCCAGCAGCCGGGAGCCAGGGATCTACAATGAGCAGTTCTTC. Its protein is CASSREPGIYNEQFF. The chain links TRBV5-1 with TRBJ2-1, with TRBD2 as a weak D call on 6 bases. Reading from cysteine to phenylalanine, the CDR3 counts 15 amino acids. The entry retains the CDR3 DNA only, 45 bases that are in frame from base 1. From the germline V gene, CDR1 is SGHRS and CDR2 is YFSETQ. V was cut back by 4 bases and J by 3 bases, leaving a gap of 14 bases between them. Extended through the reference TRBV5-1 and TRBJ2-1 proteins, this CDR3 yields the full variable domain: KAGVTQTPRYLIKTRGQQVTLSCSPISGHRSVSWYQQTPGQGLQFLFEYFSETQRNKGNFPGRFSGRQFSNSRSEMNVSTLELGDSALYLCASSREPGIYNEQFFGPGTRLTVL.